Below are 31 T cell receptor beta chains sequenced from a single sample in a study of OX40 agonist ivuxolimab in advanced cancers. TCRdb's copy holds only in-frame clones and misses some; the assay was immunoSEQ multiplex PCR. This table has roughly 30,000 clones, roughly nine tenths appearing once. The sequences come from CD4+ or CD8+ T cells sorted from blood, collected in a trial of the OX40 agonist ivuxolimab. The receptors stem from an adult with an advanced solid tumor such as melanoma, head and neck, liver or kidney cancer.

The V gene is TRBV5-8, the J gene TRBJ1-5; 7 nucleotides line up with TRBD1. Germline trimming cut 2 bases from V and 6 bases from J; bases unmatched to any gene: 5. Germline V gene lookup returns CDR1 SGHTS and CDR2 YDEGEE. This CDR3 is built from 14 residues. The CDR3 coding sequence is TGTGCCAGCAGCTTTCAGGGGGAAGCTCAGCCCCAGCATTTT. Translated, it gives CASSFQGEAQPQHF.

The chain has TRBV19 and TRBJ2-2, with D perhaps TRBD2 (6 bases). This CDR3 is built from 13 residues. Looked up from germline, CDR1 is LNHDA and CDR2 is SQIVND (reference sequence). V was clipped by 6 bases and J by 4 bases, with 9 bases between them. CDR3 in DNA: TGTGCCAGTAGCATCGGGGGCACCGGGGAGCTGTTTTTT. This sequence encodes CASSIGGTGELFF.

The V call is TRBV27, the J call TRBJ2-7; 9 nucleotides line up with TRBD1. The CDR3 sequence is 15 residues long. After removal of 5 bases from V and 5 bases from J, the junction contained 10 bases not matched to a gene. Germline V lookup: CDR1 MNHEY, CDR2 SMNVEV (reference sequence). CDR3 sequence (DNA): TGTGCCAGCAGTCCGCTCGGGACAGGGACCCACGAGCAGTACTTC. This translates into CASSPLGTGTHEQYF.

This clone was seen only a few times. This rearrangement joins TRBV6-1 to TRBJ1-3; no definite D call. The V end was cut by 7 bases, the J end by 9 bases, with 10 bases between. This CDR3 comprises 11 residues. Germline V gene lookup returns CDR1 MNHNS and CDR2 SASEGT. Here the CDR3 reads CASNLGSTIYF. The CDR3 nucleotides are TGTGCCAGCAACTTGGGGAGCACCATATATTTT.

The CDR3 nucleotides are TGCGCCAGCAGTGTACTTCCGGGACTAGCTTCTGAGCAGTACTTC. Translated, it gives CASSVLPGLASEQYF. The chain carries TRBV10-1 and TRBJ2-7; TRBD2 matches at 9 bases. Germline CDR1 is WNHNN and CDR2 is SYGVQD (reference sequence). The V gene end was trimmed by 4 bases and the J gene end by 7 bases; junction bases not matched to a gene: 11. This CDR3 contains 15 residues.

The V gene is TRBV28, the J gene TRBJ1-4; D is perhaps TRBD1 (5 bases). Trimming took off 4 bases at V and 8 bases at J, with 14 bases between the two ends. Germline CDR1 reads MDHEN; CDR2 reads SYDVKM. The CDR3 covers 14 residues. Written as DNA, the CDR3 is TGTGCCAGCAGTTCCCGGGACTTGGGGGAAAAACTGTTTTTT. It specifies CASSSRDLGEKLFF.

This clone was picked up a small number of times. This chain joins TRBV4-2 and TRBJ2-6; possibly TRBD2 for D (6 bases). The CDR3 runs 17 residues. CDR1 and CDR2 from the germline V gene are LGHNA and YNFKEQ. Trimming removed 3 bases from V and 0 bases from J, with 12 bases in between. CDR3 loop: CASSQGTSVSGANVLTF. In DNA, the CDR3 is TGTGCCAGCAGCCAGGGGACTTCGGTCTCTGGGGCCAACGTCCTGACTTTC.

This clone counts as large (0.1 to 1%). The chain is built from TRBV30 and TRBJ1-3; D uncertain. Trimming pared 4 bases from V and 11 bases from J, leaving 12 bases between. Germline V gene sequence: CDR1 GTSNPN, CDR2 SVGIG (reference sequence). The CDR3 totals 11 residues. The CDR3 region has the DNA TGTGCCTGGAAAAGTCAAACGGCCATATATTTT. It yields the protein CAWKSQTAIYF.

This clone was picked up a small number of times. The V gene is TRBV5-6, the J gene TRBJ2-2; 7 bases align to TRBD1. Germline-derived CDR1 and CDR2 are SGHDT and YYEEEE. The CDR3 sequence is 19 residues long. Losses at the gene ends were 1 base for V and 6 bases for J; bases not matched to a gene: 18. The CDR3 DNA follows: TGTGCCAGCAGCTTGCGTGACAGGGTCTTGCCTAATCTGCCCGGGGAGCTGTTTTTT. It yields the protein CASSLRDRVLPNLPGELFF.

The chain joins TRBV15 to TRBJ2-1, with 13 positions matching TRBD2. Trimming removed 2 bases from V and 8 bases from J; junction bases left unmatched: 12. Germline V lookup: CDR1 LNHNV, CDR2 YYDKDF (reference sequence). This CDR3 region has 18 residues. CDR3 sequence: CATSRQQPGTSGKDEQFF. CDR3 nucleotides: TGTGCCACCAGCAGACAACAACCCGGGACTAGCGGGAAGGATGAGCAGTTCTTC.

The chain employs TRBV13 and TRBJ2-7; no definite D call. This CDR3 is 14 amino acids long. Germline V gives CDR1 PRHDT, CDR2 FYEKMQ (reference sequence). V gave up 0 bases and J gave up 7 bases, with 13 bases separating them. CDR3 residues: CASSLGDPLGEQYF. The CDR3 coding sequence is TGTGCCAGCAGCTTAGGGGACCCCCTAGGGGAGCAGTACTTC.

The V call is TRBV5-4, the J call TRBJ2-1; TRBD2 aligns across 8 bases. The CDR3 covers 14 residues. CDR1 and CDR2 from the germline V gene are SGHNT and YYREEE (reference sequence). V was pared by 4 bases and J by 6 bases, with 6 bases of the junction left unmatched. Written as DNA, the CDR3 is TGTGCCAGCAGCCCCGGGCTAGCGGGCAATGAGCAGTTCTTC. Protein: CASSPGLAGNEQFF.

This sequence joins TRBV28 and TRBJ2-1, with TRBD2 matching over 8 bases. V dropped 4 bases and J dropped 10; count of bases not matched to a gene: 12. The CDR3 contains 15 residues. CDR1 is MDHEN, CDR2 SYDVKM, per germline. Written as DNA, the CDR3 is TGTGCCAGCAGTTCCCCAGCTAGCGGGTATGACGAGCAGTTCTTC. This gives the protein CASSSPASGYDEQFF.

The J gene is TRBJ1-4, the V gene TRBV15; the D is unclear. Germline V CDR1 and CDR2: LNHNV, YYDKDF (reference sequence). With 1 base removed from V and 0 bases from J, the gap between germline ends came to 15 bases. The CDR3 is made up of 18 amino acids. The chain's CDR3 is CATSRAQVGVATNEKLFF. CDR3 nucleotides: TGTGCCACCAGCAGAGCCCAGGTAGGTGTCGCAACTAATGAAAAACTGTTTTTT.

The chain recombines TRBV7-9 with TRBJ2-2; maybe TRBD2 (5 bases). The germline V gene encodes CDR1 SEHNR and CDR2 FQNEAQ (reference sequence). Trimming shortened V by 10 bases and J by 2 bases, and 20 bases separated the two germline ends. This CDR3 is 16 amino acids long. The DNA of the CDR3 is TGTGCCACCCTCATTTATGGGAGACGTAACACCGGGGAGCTGTTTTTT. Its protein is CATLIYGRRNTGELFF.

V and J are TRBV29-1 and TRBJ1-2; tentatively, D is TRBD1 (5 bases). Germline V gives CDR1 SQVTM, CDR2 ANQGSEA. Trimming removed 7 bases at V and 4 bases at J, with 13 bases between. CDR3 length: 12 residues. The CDR3 DNA is TGCAGCGCGAAGAGGGGTTTCTATGGCTACACCTTC. This encodes CSAKRGFYGYTF.

This chain uses TRBV19 with TRBJ2-3; 9 bases are a match to TRBD2. Losses at the gene ends were 3 bases for V and 6 bases for J; bases not matched to a gene: 16. Germline CDR1 LNHDA, CDR2 SQIVND (reference sequence). The CDR3 is 18 amino acids. CDR3 coding DNA: TGTGCCAGTAGTATTTCACCAGGCCTAGCGGGAACTTCTGATACGCAGTATTTT. Its translation is CASSISPGLAGTSDTQYF.

The V and J genes are TRBV28 and TRBJ2-3, with D uncertain. CDR3 length: 14 amino acids. From germline, CDR1 is MDHEN and CDR2 SYDVKM. Trimming removed 3 bases from V and 3 bases from J, with 10 bases in between. The DNA of the CDR3 is TGTGCCAGCAGTTTCCCTAGTGGTACAGATACGCAGTATTTT. Its translation: CASSFPSGTDTQYF.

The chain is built from TRBV29-1 and TRBJ2-2; 7 positions agree with TRBD1. The CDR3 is 15 residues long. CDR1 SQVTM and CDR2 ANQGSEA come from the germline V gene. Unmatched junction bases numbered 9, after V lost 7 bases and J lost 1 base. The CDR3 spells CSGRQGMKNTGELFF. Here the CDR3 DNA reads TGCAGCGGCCGACAGGGAATGAAGAACACCGGGGAGCTGTTTTTT.

This clone was counted once. This chain links TRBV7-3 with TRBJ2-1; D might be TRBD2 (5 bases). The germline V and J ends were trimmed by 3 bases and 9 bases, with 9 bases remaining between them. This CDR3 is 12 amino acids long. CDR1 SGHTA and CDR2 FQGTGA come from the germline V gene. In DNA, the CDR3 is TGTGCCAGCAGCTTGGGTGCGGGTGAGCAGTTCTTC. Residues: CASSLGAGEQFF.

There are a few counts of this clone. The chain joins TRBV2 to TRBJ2-3; 8 nucleotides agree with TRBD2. CDR3 size: 14 residues. Trimming at V came to 10 bases and at J to 1 base, leaving 7 bases not matched to a gene. CDR1 and CDR2 from the germline V gene are SNHLY and FYNNEI. CDR3 sequence (DNA): TGTGCCACCGGGAGGGAGGCACGCACAGATACGCAGTATTTT. As protein: CATGREARTDTQYF. Complete variable domain (other parts from reference TRBV2 and TRBJ2-3): EPEVTQTPSHQVTQMGQEVILRCVPISNHLYFYWYRQILGQKVEFLVSFYNNEISEKSEIFDDQFSVERPDGSNFTLKIRSTKLEDSAMYFCATGREARTDTQYFGPGTRLTVL.

This clone was counted a single time. The V gene is TRBV11-2, the J gene TRBJ1-2; D perhaps matches TRBD1 (5 bases). Germline CDR1 is SGHAT and CDR2 is FQNNGV. Trimming shortened V by 4 bases and J by 7 bases, and 25 bases separated the two germline ends. The CDR3 runs to 17 residues. The CDR3 DNA sequence: TGTGCCAGCAGCTATCCGGCCACCACGGGGGAAGATCGTGGCTACACCTTC. This translates into CASSYPATTGEDRGYTF.

The chain is built from TRBV7-3 and TRBJ1-2, with unresolved D. The germline CDR1 and CDR2 sequences are SGHTA and FQGTGA. The CDR3 has 13 amino acids. Trimming stripped 5 bases from V and 4 bases from J, with 11 bases between. CDR3 loop: CASSPGRSYGYTF. In nucleotides, the CDR3 is TGTGCCAGCAGCCCCGGACGGTCCTATGGCTACACCTTC.

The chain has TRBV11-2 and TRBJ2-5; D remains ambiguous. V gave up 1 base and J gave up 5 bases, with 8 bases separating them. Germline CDR1 SGHAT, CDR2 FQNNGV. The CDR3 loop spans 13 amino acids. DNA for the CDR3: TGTGCCAGCAGCTTAGTTCCTTTCGAGACCCAGTACTTC. Its protein product is CASSLVPFETQYF.

The chain uses TRBV6-5 and TRBJ2-7; D may be TRBD1 or TRBD2 (5 bases each). V was clipped by 5 bases and J by 1 base, with 12 bases between them. This CDR3 region has 14 residues. CDR1 is MNHEY and CDR2 is SVGAGI in the germline V gene. This CDR3 reads CASSKRGPSYEQYF. The CDR3 DNA follows: TGTGCCAGCAGTAAGAGGGGTCCGTCCTACGAGCAGTACTTC.

The J gene is TRBJ2-3, the V gene TRBV4-3, with 11 bases fitting TRBD2. CDR3 length: 17 residues. Germline trimming cut 1 base from V and 6 bases from J; bases unmatched to any gene: 9. Germline V gene lookup returns CDR1 LGHNA and CDR2 YSLEER. The CDR3, as DNA: TGCGCCAGCAGCCAAGTACTAGCGGGAGCCCCTTTGGATACGCAGTATTTT. Protein sequence: CASSQVLAGAPLDTQYF.

The V call is TRBV9, the J call TRBJ2-1; D ambiguous. Germline-derived CDR1 and CDR2 are SGDLS and YYNGEE. Trimming shortened V by 0 bases and J by 5 bases, and 9 bases separated the two germline ends. The CDR3 totals 14 residues. CDR3: CASSVGRHDNEQFF. The CDR3 DNA reads TGTGCCAGCAGCGTAGGTCGGCATGACAATGAGCAGTTCTTC.

This chain joins TRBV30 and TRBJ2-7; 7 nucleotides match TRBD1. The V gene end was trimmed by 2 bases and the J gene end by 7 bases; junction bases not matched to a gene: 8. The CDR3 is made up of 13 amino acids. Germline V gene data show CDR1 as GTSNPN and CDR2 as SVGIG (reference sequence). For the CDR3, the DNA is TGTGCCTGGAGTCTAACAGGGGAGAGTGAGCAGTACTTC. This codes for CAWSLTGESEQYF.

Only a few counts were recorded for this clone. The rearrangement uses TRBV7-9 and TRBJ2-7; D is undetermined. The germline CDR1 and CDR2 sequences are SEHNR and FQNEAQ (reference sequence). V shed 8 bases and J shed 3 bases, with 11 bases lying between them. There are 12 residues in the CDR3. CDR3 sequence reads: CASGQPDYEQYF. In nucleotides, the CDR3 is TGTGCCAGCGGGCAACCAGACTACGAGCAGTACTTC.

The V gene is TRBV4-1, the J gene TRBJ2-7; TRBD1 or TRBD2 may be the D gene (6 bases each). CDR3 length equals 14 residues. Trimming stripped 1 base from V and 2 bases from J, with 9 bases between. Germline values: CDR1 MGHRA, CDR2 YSYEKL. The CDR3 nucleotides are TGCGCCAGCAGCCAAGCCGGGGGCCCCTACGAGCAGTACTTC. Amino acid sequence: CASSQAGGPYEQYF.

In its sample, this clone was seen once. The chain carries TRBV18 and TRBJ2-3; D possibly matches TRBD1 or TRBD2 (5 bases each). CDR1 is KGHSH, CDR2 LQKENI, per germline. Trimming shortened V by 3 bases and J by 4 bases, and 20 bases separated the two germline ends. The CDR3 is made up of 17 amino acids. The CDR3 DNA follows: TGTGCCAGCTCACCGAGGGGCGGAACGGAGAGCGCAGATACGCAGTATTTT. It translates to CASSPRGGTESADTQYF.